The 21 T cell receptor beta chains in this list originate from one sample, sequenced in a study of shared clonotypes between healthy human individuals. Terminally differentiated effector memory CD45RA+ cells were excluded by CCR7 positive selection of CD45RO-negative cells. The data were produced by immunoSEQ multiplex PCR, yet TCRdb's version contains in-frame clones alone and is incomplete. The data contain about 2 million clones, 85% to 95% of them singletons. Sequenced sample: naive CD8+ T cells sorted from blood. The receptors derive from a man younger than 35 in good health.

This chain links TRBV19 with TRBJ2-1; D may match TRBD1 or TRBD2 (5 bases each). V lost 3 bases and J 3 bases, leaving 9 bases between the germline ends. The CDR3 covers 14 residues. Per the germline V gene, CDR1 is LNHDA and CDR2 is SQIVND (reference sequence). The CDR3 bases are TGTGCCAGTAGTATGGGGACGGTCTACAATGAGCAGTTCTTC. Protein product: CASSMGTVYNEQFF. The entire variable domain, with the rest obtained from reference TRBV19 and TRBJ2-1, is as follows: DGGITQSPKYLFRKEGQNVTLSCEQNLNHDAMYWYRQDPGQGLRLIYYSQIVNDFQKGDIAEGYSVSREKKESFPLTVTSAQKNPTAFYLCASSMGTVYNEQFFGPGTRLTVL.

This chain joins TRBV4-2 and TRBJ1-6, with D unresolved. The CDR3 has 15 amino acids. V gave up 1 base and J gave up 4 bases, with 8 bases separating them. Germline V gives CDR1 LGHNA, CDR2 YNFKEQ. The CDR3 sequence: CASSQAASYNSPLHF. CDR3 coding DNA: TGTGCCAGCAGCCAAGCGGCCTCTTATAATTCACCCCTCCACTTT.

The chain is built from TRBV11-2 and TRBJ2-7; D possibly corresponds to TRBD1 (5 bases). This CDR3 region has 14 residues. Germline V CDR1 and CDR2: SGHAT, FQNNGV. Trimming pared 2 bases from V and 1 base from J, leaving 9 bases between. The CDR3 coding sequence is TGTGCCAGCAGCTTATTGCCAGGGTCCTACGAGCAGTACTTC. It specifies CASSLLPGSYEQYF.

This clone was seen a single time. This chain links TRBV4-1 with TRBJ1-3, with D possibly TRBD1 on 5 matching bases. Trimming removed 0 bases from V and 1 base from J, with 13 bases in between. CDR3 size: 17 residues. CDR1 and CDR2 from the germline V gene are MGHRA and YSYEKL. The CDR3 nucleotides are TGCGCCAGCAGCCAAGAGGGGGGAGGTTTTTCTGGAAACACCATATATTTT. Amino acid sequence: CASSQEGGGFSGNTIYF.

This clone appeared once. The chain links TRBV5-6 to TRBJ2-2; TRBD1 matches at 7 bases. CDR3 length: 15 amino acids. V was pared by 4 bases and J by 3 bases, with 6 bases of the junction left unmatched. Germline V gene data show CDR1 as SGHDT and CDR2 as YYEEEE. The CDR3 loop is CASSPGQDYTGELFF. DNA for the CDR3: TGTGCCAGCAGCCCAGGACAGGATTACACCGGGGAGCTGTTTTTT.

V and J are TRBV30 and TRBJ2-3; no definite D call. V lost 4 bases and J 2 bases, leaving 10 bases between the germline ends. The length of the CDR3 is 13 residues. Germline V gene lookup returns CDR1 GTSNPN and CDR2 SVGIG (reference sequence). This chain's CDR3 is CAWTETNTDTQYF. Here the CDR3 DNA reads TGTGCCTGGACAGAAACTAACACAGATACGCAGTATTTT.

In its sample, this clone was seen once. Written as DNA, the CDR3 is TGTGCCAGCAGCCCTGTACTTATAGGTGGAGGAAACAATGAGCAGTTCTTC. Its translation: CASSPVLIGGGNNEQFF. The chain is built from TRBV7-8 and TRBJ2-1; tentatively, D is TRBD2 (5 bases). The germline gives CDR1 SGHVS, CDR2 FQNEAQ. V shed 5 bases and J shed 5 bases, with 22 bases lying between them. CDR3 length equals 17 residues.

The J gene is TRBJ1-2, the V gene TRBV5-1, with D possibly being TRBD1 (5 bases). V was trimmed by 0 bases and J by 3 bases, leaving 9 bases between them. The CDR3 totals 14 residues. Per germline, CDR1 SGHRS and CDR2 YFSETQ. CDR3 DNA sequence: TGCGCCAGCAGCTTGGACAGGAACGACTATGGCTACACCTTC. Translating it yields CASSLDRNDYGYTF.

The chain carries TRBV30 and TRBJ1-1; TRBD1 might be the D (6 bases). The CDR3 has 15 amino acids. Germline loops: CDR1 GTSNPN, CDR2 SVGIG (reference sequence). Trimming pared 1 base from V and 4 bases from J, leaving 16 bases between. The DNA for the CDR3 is TGTGCCTGGAGTGGTGTCGGGGGCTGGAGCACTGAAGCTTTCTTT. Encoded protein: CAWSGVGGWSTEAFF.

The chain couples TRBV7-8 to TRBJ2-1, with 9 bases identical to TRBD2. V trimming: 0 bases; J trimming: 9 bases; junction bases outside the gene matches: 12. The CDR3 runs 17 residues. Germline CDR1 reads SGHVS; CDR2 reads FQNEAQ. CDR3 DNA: TGTGCCAGCAGCTTAGCGCCGGAGGGACTAGCTGGCCGTGAGCAGTTCTTC. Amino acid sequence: CASSLAPEGLAGREQFF.

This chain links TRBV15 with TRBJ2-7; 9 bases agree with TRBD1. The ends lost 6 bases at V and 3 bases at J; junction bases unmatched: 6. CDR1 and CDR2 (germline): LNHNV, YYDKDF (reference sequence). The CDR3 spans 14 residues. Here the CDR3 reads CATSIDRGVYEQYF. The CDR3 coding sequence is TGTGCCACCAGTATCGACAGGGGGGTCTACGAGCAGTACTTC.

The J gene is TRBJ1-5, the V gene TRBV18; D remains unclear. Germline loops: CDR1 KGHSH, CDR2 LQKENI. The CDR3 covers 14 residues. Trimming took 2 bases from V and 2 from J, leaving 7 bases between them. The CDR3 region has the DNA TGTGCCAGCTCACCAAACCAGGGCAATCAGCCCCAGCATTTT. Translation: CASSPNQGNQPQHF.

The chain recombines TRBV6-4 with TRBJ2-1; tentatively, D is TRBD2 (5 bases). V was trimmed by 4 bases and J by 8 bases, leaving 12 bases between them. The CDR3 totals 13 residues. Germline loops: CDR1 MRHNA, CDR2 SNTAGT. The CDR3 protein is CASSGTLGDEQFF. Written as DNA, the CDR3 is TGTGCCAGCAGTGGGACCTTGGGAGATGAGCAGTTCTTC.

DNA of the CDR3: TGTGCCAGCAGTTTATTTGAGGGCGGCAACTATGGCTACACCTTC. Protein sequence: CASSLFEGGNYGYTF. The V gene is TRBV27, the J gene TRBJ1-2; no firm D call. The CDR3 is 15 amino acids. The V end lost 1 base, the J end lost 2 bases, and 11 bases lay between the germline ends. Germline V gives CDR1 MNHEY, CDR2 SMNVEV (reference sequence).

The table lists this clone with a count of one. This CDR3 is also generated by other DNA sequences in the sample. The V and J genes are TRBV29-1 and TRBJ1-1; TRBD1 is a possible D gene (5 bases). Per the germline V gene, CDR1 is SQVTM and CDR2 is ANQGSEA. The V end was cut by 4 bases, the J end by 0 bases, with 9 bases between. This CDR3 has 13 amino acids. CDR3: CSVGEGMNTEAFF. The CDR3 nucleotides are TGCAGCGTTGGGGAGGGGATGAACACTGAAGCTTTCTTT.

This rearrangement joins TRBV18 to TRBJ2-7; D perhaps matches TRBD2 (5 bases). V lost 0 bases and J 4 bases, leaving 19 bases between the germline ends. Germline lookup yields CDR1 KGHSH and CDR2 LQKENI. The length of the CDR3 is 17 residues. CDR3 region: CASSPPFGADDLYEQYF. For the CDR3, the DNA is TGTGCCAGCTCACCACCTTTTGGAGCGGACGATTTATACGAGCAGTACTTC.

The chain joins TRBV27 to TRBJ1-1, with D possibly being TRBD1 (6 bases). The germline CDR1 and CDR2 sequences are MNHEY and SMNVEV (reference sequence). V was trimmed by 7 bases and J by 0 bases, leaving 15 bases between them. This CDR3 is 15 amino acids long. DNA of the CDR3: TGTGCCAGCACCCCTGGGGGCAGACTGAACACTGAAGCTTTCTTT. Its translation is CASTPGGRLNTEAFF.

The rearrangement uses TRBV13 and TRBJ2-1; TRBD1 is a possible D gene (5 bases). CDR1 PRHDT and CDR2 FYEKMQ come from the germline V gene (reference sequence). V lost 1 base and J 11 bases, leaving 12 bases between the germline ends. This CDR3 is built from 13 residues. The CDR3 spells CASSLAGDSKQFF. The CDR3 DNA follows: TGTGCCAGCAGCTTAGCAGGAGACAGTAAGCAGTTCTTC.

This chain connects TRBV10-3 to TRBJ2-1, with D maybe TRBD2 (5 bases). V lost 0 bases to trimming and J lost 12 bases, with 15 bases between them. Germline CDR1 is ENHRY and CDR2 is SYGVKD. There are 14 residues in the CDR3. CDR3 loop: CAISESRGAVGQFF. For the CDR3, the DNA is TGTGCCATCAGTGAGTCTCGGGGAGCGGTTGGGCAGTTCTTC.

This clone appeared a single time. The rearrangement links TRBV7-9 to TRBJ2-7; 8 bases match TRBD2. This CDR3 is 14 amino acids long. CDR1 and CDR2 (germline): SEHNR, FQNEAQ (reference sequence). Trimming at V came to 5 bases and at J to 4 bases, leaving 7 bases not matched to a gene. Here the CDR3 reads CASSTSGVAYEQYF. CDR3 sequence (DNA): TGTGCCAGCAGCACTAGCGGAGTGGCTTACGAGCAGTACTTC.

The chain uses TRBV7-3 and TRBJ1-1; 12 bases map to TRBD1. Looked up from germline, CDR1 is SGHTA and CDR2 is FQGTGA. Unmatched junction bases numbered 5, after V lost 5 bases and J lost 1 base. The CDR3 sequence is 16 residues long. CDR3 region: CASSLRGQGANTEAFF. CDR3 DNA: TGTGCCAGCAGCCTCCGGGGACAGGGGGCGAACACTGAAGCTTTCTTT.